The sequence of this TCR beta chain was determined in a study of blood T cell repertoires in COVID-19. Study-wide context: The United States, Italy and Spain supplied acute and convalescent COVID-19 samples. T cells, B-cell-depleted T cells, or PBMCs supplied cDNA or gDNA.

With 4 bases removed from V and 7 bases from J, the gap between germline ends came to 15 bases. The CDR3 loop spans 13 amino acids. CDR1 is SGHRS and CDR2 is YFSETQ in the germline V gene. Per the original methods: Estimation of nucleated cell counts relied on the amplification of reference gene primers. This table comes from immunoSEQ multiplex PCR, and its TCRdb copy is limited to in-frame clones, with some not included. That table furnishes V, J and clone size, whereas the DNA furnished D and trimming. The profile covers approximately 280,000 clones, with 75% to 90% appearing a single time and approximately 11% taken by the ten largest.

V is TRBV5-1 and J is TRBJ2-7, with D possibly TRBD2 on 6 matching bases. The sequence came from a woman in her 70s with acute or convalescent COVID-19. Sequenced sample: peripheral blood. As DNA, the CDR3 is TGCGCCAGCAGCCGGGAGTTGTGGGGGGAGCAGTACTTC. It codes for CASSRELWGEQYF.